The text below deals with one TCR beta chain. Its antigen is undetermined. Trimming at V came to 8 bases and at J to 2 bases, leaving 4 bases not matched to a gene. The CDR3 spans 13 residues. Per germline, CDR1 WSHSY and CDR2 SAAADI. The data were obtained in a study of siplizumab effects on memory and regulatory T cells. The table came from immunoSEQ multiplex PCR; TCRdb's copy has only in-frame clones and leaves some out. The sample includes 100,000 or so clones, roughly 94% of them seen just once. Study results and caveats: Researchers could map only a minor fraction of alloreactive clones to unstimulated subsets. Assignment of a naive or memory phenotype failed for roughly 75-97% of the proliferating CD4+ or CD8+ clones.

The sample consisted of Tregs sorted from blood. This TCR was recovered from a human donor in good health. The chain recombines TRBV10-2 with TRBJ2-3, with 7 bases identical to TRBD2. The CDR3 bases are TGCGCCAGCGATGGACTAGTCACAGATACGCAGTATTTT. It yields the protein CASDGLVTDTQYF.